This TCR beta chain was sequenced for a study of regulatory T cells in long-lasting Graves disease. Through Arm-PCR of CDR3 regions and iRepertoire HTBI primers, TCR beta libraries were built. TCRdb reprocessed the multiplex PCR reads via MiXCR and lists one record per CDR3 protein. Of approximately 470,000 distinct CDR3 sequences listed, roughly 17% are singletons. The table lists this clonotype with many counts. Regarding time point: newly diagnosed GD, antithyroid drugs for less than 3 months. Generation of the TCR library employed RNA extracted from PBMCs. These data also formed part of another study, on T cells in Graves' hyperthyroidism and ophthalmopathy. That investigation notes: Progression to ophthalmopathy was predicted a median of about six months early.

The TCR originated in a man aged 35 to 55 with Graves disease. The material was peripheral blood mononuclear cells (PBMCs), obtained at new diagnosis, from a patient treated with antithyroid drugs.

The CDR3 DNA sequence: TGTGCCAGCAGCCGACTAAGCGGGAGCTACAATGAGCAGTTCTTC. As protein: CASSRLSGSYNEQFF. This chain connects TRBV13 to TRBJ2-1; 8 nucleotides line up with TRBD2. This CDR3 has 15 residues. With 5 bases clipped from V and 3 bases from J, the junction kept 6 bases outside the gene matches. In germline, CDR1 is PRHDT, CDR2 FYEKMQ (reference sequence).